This T cell receptor beta chain is from a study of blood T cell repertoires in COVID-19. Enrolled through a virtual design, the participants were between 18 and 89 years of age and came from approximately 25 US areas. Donors in Cohort 3 counted as recovered after two negative PCRs, clearance, or symptom resolution. CDR1 is SGHDN, CDR2 FVKESK, per germline. V dropped 5 bases and J dropped 2 bases, with 7 bases sitting between them. The CDR3 contains 14 residues. Per the study methods: Quantification of nucleated cells was approximated via reference gene primer amplification. Using immunoSEQ multiplex PCR, the repertoire was profiled, and TCRdb retains in-frame clones only, with some absent. D and trimming were read from the DNA, whereas the V and J calls and clone size are those reported in that table. The table records about 130,000 clones, 70% to 85% of them present only once.

Input material: PBMCs or T cells enriched from blood (not recorded which). The chain recombines TRBV14 with TRBJ1-6; perhaps TRBD1 as D (6 bases). This sequence was found in a man aged 50 or older who had recovered from COVID-19. The CDR3 sequence: CASSWDTYNSPLHF. The CDR3 region has the DNA TGTGCCAGCAGCTGGGACACCTATAATTCACCCCTCCACTTT.